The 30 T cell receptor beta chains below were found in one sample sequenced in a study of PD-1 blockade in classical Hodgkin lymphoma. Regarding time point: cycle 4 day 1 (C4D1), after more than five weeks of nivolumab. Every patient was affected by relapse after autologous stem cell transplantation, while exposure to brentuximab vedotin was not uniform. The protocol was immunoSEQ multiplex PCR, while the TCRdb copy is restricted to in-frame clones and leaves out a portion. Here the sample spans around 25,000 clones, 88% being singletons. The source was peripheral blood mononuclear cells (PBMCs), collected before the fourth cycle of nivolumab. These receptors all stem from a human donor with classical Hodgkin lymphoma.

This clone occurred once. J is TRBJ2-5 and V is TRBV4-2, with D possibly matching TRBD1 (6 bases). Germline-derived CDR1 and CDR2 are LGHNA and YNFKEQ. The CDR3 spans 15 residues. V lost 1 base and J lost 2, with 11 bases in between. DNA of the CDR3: TGTGCCAGCAGCCAAGTCACAGGGTTTCAAGAGACCCAGTACTTC. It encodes CASSQVTGFQETQYF.

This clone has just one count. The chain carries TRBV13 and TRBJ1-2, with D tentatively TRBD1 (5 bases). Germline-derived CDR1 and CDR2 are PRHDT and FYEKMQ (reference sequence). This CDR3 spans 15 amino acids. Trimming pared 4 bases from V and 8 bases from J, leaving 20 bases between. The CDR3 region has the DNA TGTGCCAGCAGCTCCAGGGTAGGGCTTTTTCGCGGCTACACCTTC. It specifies CASSSRVGLFRGYTF.

For the CDR3, the DNA is TGTGCCAGCTCCATTCGCGGACAGGGGAGTGAAGCTTTCTTT. This translates into CASSIRGQGSEAFF. The genes are TRBV18 and TRBJ1-1; 9 bases are a match to TRBD1. With 6 bases clipped from V and 7 bases from J, the junction kept 9 bases outside the gene matches. The CDR3 spans 14 residues. The V gene's germline CDR1 is KGHSH and CDR2 LQKENI.

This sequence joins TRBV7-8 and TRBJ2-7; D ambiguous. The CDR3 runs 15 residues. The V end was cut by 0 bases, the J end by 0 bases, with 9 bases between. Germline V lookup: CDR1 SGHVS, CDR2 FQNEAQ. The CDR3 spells CASSLASRTSYEQYF. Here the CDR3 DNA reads TGTGCCAGCAGCTTAGCGAGTAGAACCTCCTACGAGCAGTACTTC. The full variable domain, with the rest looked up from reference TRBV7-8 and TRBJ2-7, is GAGVSQSPRYKVAKRGQDVALRCDPISGHVSLFWYQQALGQGPEFLTYFQNEAQLDKSGLPSDRFFAERPEGSVSTLKIQRTQQEDSAVYLCASSLASRTSYEQYFGPGTRLTVT.

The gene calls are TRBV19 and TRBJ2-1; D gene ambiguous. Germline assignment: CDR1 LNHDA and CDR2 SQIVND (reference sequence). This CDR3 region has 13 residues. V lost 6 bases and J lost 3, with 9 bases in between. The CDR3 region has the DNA TGTGCCAGTAGAGTGATCGGCTACAATGAGCAGTTCTTC. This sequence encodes CASRVIGYNEQFF.

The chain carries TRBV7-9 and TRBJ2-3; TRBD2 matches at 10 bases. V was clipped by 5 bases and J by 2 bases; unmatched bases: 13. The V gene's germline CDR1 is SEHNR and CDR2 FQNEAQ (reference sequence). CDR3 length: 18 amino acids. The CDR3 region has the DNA TGTGCCAGCAGCGTCCTTGAACAGCGGGGGGGCCCCACAGATACGCAGTATTTT. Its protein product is CASSVLEQRGGPTDTQYF.

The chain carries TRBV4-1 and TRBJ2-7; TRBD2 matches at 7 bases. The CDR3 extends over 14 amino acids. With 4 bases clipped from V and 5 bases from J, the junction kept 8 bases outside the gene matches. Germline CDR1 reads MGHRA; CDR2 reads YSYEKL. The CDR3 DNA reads TGCGCCAGCAGCCCACTAGCGAGGAACAACGAGCAGTACTTC. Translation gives CASSPLARNNEQYF.

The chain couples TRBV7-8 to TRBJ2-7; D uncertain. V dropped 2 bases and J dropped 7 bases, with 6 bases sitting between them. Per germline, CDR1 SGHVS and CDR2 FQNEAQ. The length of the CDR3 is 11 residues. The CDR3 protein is CASSLIQEQYF. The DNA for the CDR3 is TGTGCCAGCAGCTTAATACAGGAGCAGTACTTC.

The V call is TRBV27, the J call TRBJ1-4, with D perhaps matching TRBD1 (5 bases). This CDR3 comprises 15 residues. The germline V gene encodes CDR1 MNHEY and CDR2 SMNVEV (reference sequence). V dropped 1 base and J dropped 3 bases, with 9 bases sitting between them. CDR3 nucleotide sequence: TGTGCCAGCAGTTTATGGGGGTGGCCTAATGAAAAACTGTTTTTT. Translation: CASSLWGWPNEKLFF.

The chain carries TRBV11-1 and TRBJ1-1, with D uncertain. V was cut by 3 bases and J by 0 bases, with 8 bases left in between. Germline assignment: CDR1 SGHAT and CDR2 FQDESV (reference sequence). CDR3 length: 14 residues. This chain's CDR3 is CASSLQLMNTEAFF. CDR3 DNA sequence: TGTGCCAGCAGCTTGCAGCTCATGAACACTGAAGCTTTCTTT. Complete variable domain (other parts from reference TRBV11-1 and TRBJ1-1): EAEVAQSPRYKITEKSQAVAFWCDPISGHATLYWYRQILGQGPELLVQFQDESVVDDSQLPKDRFSAERLKGVDSTLKIQPAELGDSAMYLCASSLQLMNTEAFFGQGTRLTVV.

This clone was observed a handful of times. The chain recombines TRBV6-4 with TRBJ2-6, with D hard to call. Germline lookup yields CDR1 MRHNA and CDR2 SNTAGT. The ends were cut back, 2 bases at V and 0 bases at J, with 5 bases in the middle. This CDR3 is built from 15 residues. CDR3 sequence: CASSDGLSGANVLTF. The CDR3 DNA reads TGTGCCAGCAGTGACGGGCTCTCTGGGGCCAACGTCCTGACTTTC.

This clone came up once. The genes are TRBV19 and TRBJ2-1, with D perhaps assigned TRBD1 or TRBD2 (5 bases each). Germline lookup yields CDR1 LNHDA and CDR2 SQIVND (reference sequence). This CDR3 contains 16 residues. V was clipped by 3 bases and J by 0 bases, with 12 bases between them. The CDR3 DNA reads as TGTGCCAGTAGTATCGGGGACCTTAGCTCCTACAATGAGCAGTTCTTC. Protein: CASSIGDLSSYNEQFF.

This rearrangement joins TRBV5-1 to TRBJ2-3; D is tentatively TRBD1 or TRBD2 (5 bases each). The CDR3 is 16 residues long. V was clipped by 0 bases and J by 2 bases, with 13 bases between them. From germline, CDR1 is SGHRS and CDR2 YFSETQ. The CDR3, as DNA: TGCGCCAGCAGCTTGGAGGGGAGTTTGTTCACAGATACGCAGTATTTT. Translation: CASSLEGSLFTDTQYF.

CDR3 amino acids: CASSQVDTGELFF. The CDR3 DNA is TGTGCCAGCTCACAGGTGGACACCGGGGAGCTGTTTTTT. J is TRBJ2-2 and V is TRBV18; the D is unclear. Trimming left V 4 bases short and J 3 bases short, with 6 bases between. CDR3 length equals 13 residues. Germline V CDR1 and CDR2: KGHSH, LQKENI.

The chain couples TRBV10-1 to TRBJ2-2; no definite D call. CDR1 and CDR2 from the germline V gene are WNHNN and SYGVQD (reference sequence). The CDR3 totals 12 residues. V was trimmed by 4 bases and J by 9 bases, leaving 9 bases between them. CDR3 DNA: TGCGCCAGCAGTGGGGCCCTTTGGGAGCTGTTTTTT. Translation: CASSGALWELFF.

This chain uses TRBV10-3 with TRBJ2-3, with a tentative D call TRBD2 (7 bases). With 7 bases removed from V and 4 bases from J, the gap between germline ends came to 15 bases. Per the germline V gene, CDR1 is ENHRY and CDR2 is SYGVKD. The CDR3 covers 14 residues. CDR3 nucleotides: TGTGCCATCACCAACTGGGAGGGGGCAGATACGCAGTATTTT. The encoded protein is CAITNWEGADTQYF.

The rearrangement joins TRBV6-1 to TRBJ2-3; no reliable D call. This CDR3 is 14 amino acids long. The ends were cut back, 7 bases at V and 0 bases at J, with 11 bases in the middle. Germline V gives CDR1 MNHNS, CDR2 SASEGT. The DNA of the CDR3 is TGTGCCAGCAAGGTGGCAGCTAGCACAGATACGCAGTATTTT. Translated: CASKVAASTDTQYF.

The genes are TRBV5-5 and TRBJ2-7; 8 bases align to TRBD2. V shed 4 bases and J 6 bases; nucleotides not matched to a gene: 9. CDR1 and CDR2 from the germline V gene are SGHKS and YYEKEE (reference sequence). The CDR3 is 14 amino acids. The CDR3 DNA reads TGTGCCAGCAGCATTCCGGGACTAGTGAGCGAGCAGTACTTC. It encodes CASSIPGLVSEQYF.

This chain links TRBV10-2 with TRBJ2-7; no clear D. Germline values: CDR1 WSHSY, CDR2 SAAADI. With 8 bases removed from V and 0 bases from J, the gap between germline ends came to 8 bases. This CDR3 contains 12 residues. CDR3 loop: CASSGASYEQYF. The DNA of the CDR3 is TGCGCCAGCTCCGGCGCCTCCTACGAGCAGTACTTC.

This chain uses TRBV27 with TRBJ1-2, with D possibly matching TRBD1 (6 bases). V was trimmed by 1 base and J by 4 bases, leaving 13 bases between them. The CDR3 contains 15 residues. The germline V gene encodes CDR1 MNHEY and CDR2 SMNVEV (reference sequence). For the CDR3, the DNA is TGTGCCAGCAGTTTATACCCGGGGGCAGGCTATGGCTACACCTTC. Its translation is CASSLYPGAGYGYTF.

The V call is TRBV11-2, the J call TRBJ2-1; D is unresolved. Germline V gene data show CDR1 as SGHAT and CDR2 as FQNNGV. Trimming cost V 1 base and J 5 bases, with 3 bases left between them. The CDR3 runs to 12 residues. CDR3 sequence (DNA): TGTGCCAGCAGCTTAGGGCACAATGAGCAGTTCTTC. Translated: CASSLGHNEQFF.

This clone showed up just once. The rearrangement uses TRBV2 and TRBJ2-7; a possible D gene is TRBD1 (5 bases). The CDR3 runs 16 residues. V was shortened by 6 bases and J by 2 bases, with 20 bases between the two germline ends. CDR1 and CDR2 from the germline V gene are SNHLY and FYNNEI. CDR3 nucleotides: TGTGCCAGCAGCCTCAGGGAATCCCTCGAGGCCTACGAGCAGTACTTC. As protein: CASSLRESLEAYEQYF.

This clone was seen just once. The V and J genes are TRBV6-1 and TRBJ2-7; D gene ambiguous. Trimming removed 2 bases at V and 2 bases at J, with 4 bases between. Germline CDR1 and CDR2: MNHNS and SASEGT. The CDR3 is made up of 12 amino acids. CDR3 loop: CASSELTYEQYF. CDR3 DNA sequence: TGTGCCAGCAGTGAACTTACCTACGAGCAGTACTTC.

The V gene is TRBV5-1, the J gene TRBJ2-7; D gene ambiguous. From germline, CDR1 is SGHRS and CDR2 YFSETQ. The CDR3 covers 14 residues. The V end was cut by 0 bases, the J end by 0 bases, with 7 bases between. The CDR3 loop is CASSLGLYSYEQYF. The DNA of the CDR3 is TGCGCCAGCAGCTTGGGACTTTACTCCTACGAGCAGTACTTC.

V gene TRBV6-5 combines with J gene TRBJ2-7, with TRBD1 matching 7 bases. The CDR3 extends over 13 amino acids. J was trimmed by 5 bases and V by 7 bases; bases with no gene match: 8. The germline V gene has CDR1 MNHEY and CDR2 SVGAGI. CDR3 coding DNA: TGTGCCAGCAAAAAGAAGGGGACAGACGAGCAGTACTTC. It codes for CASKKKGTDEQYF.

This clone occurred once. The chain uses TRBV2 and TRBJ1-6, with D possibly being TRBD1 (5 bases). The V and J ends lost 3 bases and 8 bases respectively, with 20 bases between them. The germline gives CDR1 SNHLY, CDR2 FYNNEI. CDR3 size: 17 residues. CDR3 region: CASSEGRGSTRDSPLHF. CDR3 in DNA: TGTGCCAGCAGTGAGGGGCGCGGTTCGACCCGTGATTCACCCCTCCACTTT.

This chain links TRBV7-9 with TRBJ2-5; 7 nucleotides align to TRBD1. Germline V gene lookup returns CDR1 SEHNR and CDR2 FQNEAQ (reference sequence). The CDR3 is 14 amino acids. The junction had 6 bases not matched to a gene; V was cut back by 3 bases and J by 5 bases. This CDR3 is CASSLLGGAETQYF. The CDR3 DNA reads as TGTGCCAGCAGCTTGTTAGGGGGCGCGGAGACCCAGTACTTC.

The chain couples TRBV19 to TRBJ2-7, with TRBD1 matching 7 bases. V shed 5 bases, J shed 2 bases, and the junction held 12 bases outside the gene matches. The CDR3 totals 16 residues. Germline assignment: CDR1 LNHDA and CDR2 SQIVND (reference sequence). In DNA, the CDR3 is TGTGCCAGTAGTTCTATACAGGGGTTCTCGCCCTACGAGCAGTACTTC. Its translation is CASSSIQGFSPYEQYF.

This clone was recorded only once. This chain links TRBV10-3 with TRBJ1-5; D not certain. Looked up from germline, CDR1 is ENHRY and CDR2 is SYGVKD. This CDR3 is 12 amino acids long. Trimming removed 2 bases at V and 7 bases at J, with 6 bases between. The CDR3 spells CAISETRQPQHF. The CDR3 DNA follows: TGTGCCATCAGTGAGACTCGCCAGCCCCAGCATTTT.

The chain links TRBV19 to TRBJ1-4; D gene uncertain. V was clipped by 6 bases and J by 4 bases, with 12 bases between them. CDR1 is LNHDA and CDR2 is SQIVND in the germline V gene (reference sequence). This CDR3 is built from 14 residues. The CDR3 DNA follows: TGTGCCAGTAGGGACTCGGCGGGTAATGAAAAACTGTTTTTT. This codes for CASRDSAGNEKLFF.